A selection of T cell receptor beta chains follows, all from one sample in a study of cytomegalovirus exposure and HLA in healthy donors. Sequencing used immunoSEQ multiplex PCR; TCRdb keeps in-frame clones, though not all of them. The repertoire consists of more than 90,000 clones, with 65% to 85% occurring once and the leading ten covering less than 11%. Sequencing used PBMCs. All receptors come from a man in his fifties in good health and CMV-seronegative. CDR3s include the opening cysteine and the closing phenylalanine or tryptophan. Each record gives: V gene, J gene, clone size, D gene, CDR3 protein, CDR3 DNA. D genes are given only for firm matches. Not every row has a clone size; where given, it reads once, few, many or a size class.

TRBV28	TRBJ2-1	NA	TRBD1	CASTEGTGGNEQFF	TGTGCCAGCACCGAAGGGACAGGGGGGAATGAGCAGTTCTTC
TRBV7-2	TRBJ2-5	NA	NA	CASTFQETQYF	TGTGCCAGCACTTTCCAAGAGACCCAGTACTTC
TRBV5-6	TRBJ2-5	NA	TRBD1	CASSLTGDPRETQYF	TGTGCCAGCAGCTTGACAGGGGACCCTCGAGAGACCCAGTACTTC
TRBV7-9	TRBJ2-1	NA	NA	CASSQTGVNEQFF	TGTGCCAGCAGCCAGACGGGGGTCAATGAGCAGTTCTTC
TRBV5-8	TRBJ2-1	once	TRBD1	CASSLRQGADEQFF	TGTGCCAGCAGCTTGCGGCAGGGGGCCGATGAGCAGTTCTTC
TRBV2	TRBJ1-5	NA	NA	CASSVGSNQPQHF	TGTGCCAGCAGTGTGGGCAGCAATCAGCCCCAGCATTTT
TRBV19	TRBJ2-3	NA	TRBD2	CASTPGGWTDTQYF	TGTGCCAGTACCCCCGGGGGGTGGACAGATACGCAGTATTTT
TRBV6-1	TRBJ2-1	few	TRBD2	CASSGLAGGSLGQFF	TGTGCCAGCAGCGGACTAGCGGGAGGTTCTCTAGGGCAGTTCTTC
TRBV18	TRBJ2-7	few	NA	CASSLRGYFYEQYF	TGTGCCAGCTCTCTCAGAGGATATTTCTACGAGCAGTACTTC
TRBV2	TRBJ1-5	once	NA	CASSVQLYQPQHF	TGTGCCAGCTCGGTACAGCTTTATCAGCCCCAGCATTTT
TRBV7-3	TRBJ2-1	NA	TRBD2	CASSPAGGPYNEQFF	TGTGCCAGCAGCCCAGCGGGGGGGCCTTACAATGAGCAGTTCTTC
TRBV7-8	TRBJ2-5	once	NA	CASSSSGGIQETQYF	TGTGCCAGCAGCTCTAGTGGGGGGATTCAAGAGACCCAGTACTTC
TRBV7-2	TRBJ1-6	NA	NA	CASSLSLGPNSPLHF	TGTGCCAGCAGCCTTAGTCTGGGCCCTAATTCACCCCTCCACTTT
TRBV10-2	TRBJ1-6	few	TRBD1	CASSESRTGPKSPLHF	TGCGCCAGCAGTGAGTCAAGGACAGGGCCAAAGTCACCCCTCCACTTT
TRBV11-2	TRBJ2-2	NA	TRBD1	CASSLTGGATGELFF	TGTGCCAGCAGCCTTACAGGGGGCGCAACCGGGGAGCTGTTTTTT
TRBV21-1	TRBJ2-7	NA	NA	CASSKVRAGQTKSYEQYF	TGTGCCAGCAGCAAAGTTAGGGCAGGACAAACGAAATCCTACGAGCAGTACTTC
TRBV19	TRBJ2-1	NA	NA	CATQTPGYNEQFF	TGTGCCACCCAGACCCCAGGGTACAATGAGCAGTTCTTC
TRBV9	TRBJ2-7	NA	NA	CASSGGVSPYEQYF	TGTGCCAGCAGCGGGGGAGTTTCCCCCTACGAGCAGTACTTC
TRBV29-1	TRBJ1-1	NA	NA	CSAHRQVAEAFF	TGCAGCGCCCACCGACAGGTGGCTGAAGCTTTCTTT
TRBV5-5	TRBJ2-1	few	NA	CASSLDSTVNEQFF	TGTGCCAGCAGCTTGGACTCGACAGTCAATGAGCAGTTCTTC
TRBV4-1	TRBJ1-2	NA	NA	CASSQGSRAHYGYTF	TGCGCCAGCAGCCAAGGATCCAGGGCGCACTATGGCTACACCTTC
TRBV18	TRBJ1-2	NA	TRBD1	CASSPGTDGYTF	TGTGCCAGCTCACCCGGGACAGATGGCTACACCTTC
TRBV7-8	TRBJ2-7	once	TRBD1	CASSSTGRDRGHEQYF	TGTGCCAGCAGCTCAACCGGTCGGGACAGGGGCCACGAGCAGTACTTC
TRBV7-9	TRBJ1-1	NA	NA	CASSPRGGDTEAFF	TGTGCCAGCAGCCCCCGTGGGGGGGATACTGAAGCTTTCTTT
TRBV7-3	TRBJ2-1	NA	NA	CASSLRAGTYNEQFF	TGTGCCAGCAGCTTAAGGGCGGGGACCTACAATGAGCAGTTCTTC
TRBV30	TRBJ1-6	few	TRBD1	CAFIIRDRGSPLHF	TGTGCCTTTATCATCCGGGACAGGGGCTCACCCCTCCACTTT
TRBV25-1	TRBJ2-3	NA	NA	CASSRAGTDTQYF	TGTGCCAGCAGCAGGGCCGGGACAGATACGCAGTATTTT
TRBV7-9	TRBJ1-1	NA	NA	CASSPEGSSTEAFF	TGTGCCAGCAGTCCAGAGGGATCGAGCACTGAAGCTTTCTTT